This T cell receptor beta chain was observed in a study of blood T cells in healthy people across ages. Study-level findings and limits: With age, beta diversity per million T cells declined roughly linearly, significantly by approximately 40. Changes seen in expanded clonotypes were possibly confounded by donor CMV status left unknown. When set beside aged donors, long-lived donors presented more naive CD4+ cells and higher diversity.

Primed by a sample-barcoded 5' primer and a J-beta primer mix, a second PCR proceeded for roughly 7 to 12 cycles. TCRdb processed the 5' RACE reads anew with MiXCR; each CDR3 protein has one entry. Among fewer than 2,000,000 distinct CDR3 sequences, about two fifths were seen once, and the ten largest hold roughly 24%. The germline V gene encodes CDR1 ENHRY and CDR2 SYGVKD. Trimming removed 6 bases from V and 0 bases from J; junction bases left unmatched: 5. The CDR3 totals 16 residues. This clonotype has more than one count but fewer than ten. As yet, its antigen is unknown. The chain uses TRBV10-3 and TRBJ2-6; TRBD1 aligns across 7 bases. The receptor's source is a human donor in good health. Sequenced sample: blood. The CDR3: CAIRGDRSSGANVLTF. The CDR3 coding sequence is TGTGCCATCAGGGGGGACAGATCCTCTGGGGCCAACGTCCTGACTTTC.